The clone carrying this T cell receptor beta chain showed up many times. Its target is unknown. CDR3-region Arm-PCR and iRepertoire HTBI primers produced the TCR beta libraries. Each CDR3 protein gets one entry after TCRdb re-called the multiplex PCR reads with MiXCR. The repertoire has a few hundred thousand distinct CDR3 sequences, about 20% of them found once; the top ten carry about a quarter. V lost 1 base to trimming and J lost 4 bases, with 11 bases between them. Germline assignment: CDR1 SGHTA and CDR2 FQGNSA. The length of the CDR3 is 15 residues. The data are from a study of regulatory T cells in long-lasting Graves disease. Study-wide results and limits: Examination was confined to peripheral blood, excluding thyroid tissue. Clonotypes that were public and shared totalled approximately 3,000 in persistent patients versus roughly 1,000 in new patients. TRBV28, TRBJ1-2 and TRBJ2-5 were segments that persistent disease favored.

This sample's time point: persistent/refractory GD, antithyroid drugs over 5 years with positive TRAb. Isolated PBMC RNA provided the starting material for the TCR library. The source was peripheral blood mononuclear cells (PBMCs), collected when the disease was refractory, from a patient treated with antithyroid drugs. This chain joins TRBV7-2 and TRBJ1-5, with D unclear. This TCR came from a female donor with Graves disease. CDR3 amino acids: CASSLGQSRNQPQHF. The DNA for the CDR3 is TGTGCCAGCAGCTTAGGACAAAGCAGGAATCAGCCCCAGCATTTT.